This TCR beta chain originates from a study of cytomegalovirus exposure and HLA in healthy donors. With 3 bases clipped from V and 2 bases from J, the junction kept 3 bases outside the gene matches. The CDR3 consists of 16 residues. Germline loops: CDR1 SGHTA, CDR2 FQGNSA. Primers: 60 Vbeta forward and 13 Jbeta reverse. The protocol was immunoSEQ multiplex PCR, while the TCRdb copy is restricted to in-frame clones and leaves out a portion. The sample shows 85,000 to 100,000 clones, under 85% of them seen only once. The gene calls are TRBV7-2 and TRBJ2-1, with 11 bases matching TRBD2. The sequence derives from a man aged 50 to 60 in good health and CMV-seropositive. Sequenced material: PBMCs. CDR3 nucleotide sequence: TGTGCCAGCAGCTTGCTACTAGCGGGAGCCTACAATGAGCAGTTCTTC. Amino acid sequence: CASSLLLAGAYNEQFF.